What follows is one T cell receptor (beta chain) and its context. Researchers drew blood RNA from unsorted whole blood and extracted germline DNA as well. This sample stems from a study of tumor-infiltrating lymphocytes in primary liver carcinoma. V was pared by 6 bases and J by 10 bases, with 10 bases between. Germline assignment: CDR1 MNHEY and CDR2 SVGEGT. The CDR3 is made up of 11 amino acids. From 500 ng of total RNA, TCR beta-specific cDNA was reverse-transcribed using a constant-region primer. Employing slightly modified ARM-PCR, three nested multiplex PCR rounds were run, and these gave rise to the TCR beta libraries. Amplification in the first two PCR rounds was performed using TRBV1-TRBV30 forward primers and a C-beta reverse primer for 10 cycles each. In TCRdb, the multiplex PCR reads were re-called with MiXCR into one record per CDR3 protein. The sample holds about 350,000 distinct CDR3 sequences, 65% seen once.

This TCR was recovered from a man in his forties with primary liver carcinoma and hepatitis B virus infection. The chain is built from TRBV6-2 or TRBV6-3 and TRBJ1-5; D may be TRBD1 (6 bases). The sample was peripheral blood. The CDR3 sequence is CASRAQGPQHF. The CDR3 region has the DNA TGTGCCAGCAGAGCACAGGGACCCCAGCATTTT.